The 26 T cell receptor beta chains below were found in one sample sequenced in a study of blood T cell repertoires in COVID-19. The repertoire was sequenced with immunoSEQ multiplex PCR; TCRdb's copy has only in-frame clones and lacks some. The sample consists of around 200,000 clones, around 83% of them appearing once. Sequenced material: peripheral blood. These receptors all stem from a man between 35 and 55 years old with active or convalescent COVID-19.

CDR3 in amino acids: CASSPPGQGANQPQHF. The CDR3 coding sequence is TGTGCCAGCTCACCCCCGGGACAGGGGGCTAATCAGCCCCAGCATTTT. The chain carries TRBV18 and TRBJ1-5; 12 bases line up with TRBD1. The CDR3 covers 16 residues. The ends lost 3 bases at V and 4 bases at J; junction bases unmatched: 4. Per the germline V gene, CDR1 is KGHSH and CDR2 is LQKENI.

The chain couples TRBV6-5 to TRBJ2-1, with D possibly TRBD2 on 5 matching bases. With 0 bases removed from V and 7 bases from J, the gap between germline ends came to 7 bases. CDR3 length equals 13 residues. Germline assignment: CDR1 MNHEY and CDR2 SVGAGI. CDR3 DNA sequence: TGTGCCAGCAGTTACTCACGGGGTAATGAGCAGTTCTTC. Protein: CASSYSRGNEQFF.

The V and J genes are TRBV18 and TRBJ1-5; a weak D match, TRBD1 (6 bases). The CDR3 extends over 13 amino acids. The V end was cut by 5 bases, the J end by 4 bases, with 9 bases between. CDR1 and CDR2 from the germline V gene are KGHSH and LQKENI. The CDR3 DNA is TGTGCCAGCTCATATCAGGGGAATCAGCCCCAGCATTTT. The encoded protein is CASSYQGNQPQHF.

The chain carries TRBV19 and TRBJ1-4, with no clear D. The CDR3 has 13 residues. Germline assignment: CDR1 LNHDA and CDR2 SQIVND (reference sequence). Between the trimmed V and J ends, which lost 8 bases and 4 bases, there was a span of 11 bases. The CDR3 bases are TGTGCCAGTCTCCGTGCGGATAATGAAAAACTGTTTTTT. Its translation is CASLRADNEKLFF. The complete variable domain, with remaining parts taken from reference TRBV19 and TRBJ1-4, reads DGGITQSPKYLFRKEGQNVTLSCEQNLNHDAMYWYRQDPGQGLRLIYYSQIVNDFQKGDIAEGYSVSREKKESFPLTVTSAQKNPTAFYLCASLRADNEKLFFGSGTQLSVL.

The chain employs TRBV4-1 and TRBJ2-4; D remains unclear. Germline V CDR1 and CDR2: MGHRA, YSYEKL. The CDR3 is 15 residues long. Between the trimmed V and J ends, which lost 2 bases and 0 bases, there was a span of 8 bases. The CDR3 loop is CASSQSYVAKNIQYF. Here the CDR3 DNA reads TGCGCCAGCAGCCAATCCTATGTAGCCAAAAACATTCAGTACTTC.

A note on this clone: An end of the junction does not agree with germline; a read error may underlie this. V is TRBV5-8 and J is TRBJ2-3; possibly TRBD2 for D (5 bases). Germline-derived CDR1 and CDR2 are SGHTS and YDEGEE. The CDR3 has 16 residues. This CDR3 reads CASSANELGGTDMQYF. The CDR3 DNA reads TGTGCCAGCAGCGCGAATGAACTAGGTGGCACAGATATGCAGTATTTT.

V gene TRBV20-1 combines with J gene TRBJ1-1; TRBD1 matches at 9 bases. CDR1 is DFQATT, CDR2 SNEGSKA, per germline (reference sequence). The CDR3 spans 15 residues. J was trimmed by 1 base and V by 4 bases; bases with no gene match: 7. The CDR3 loop reads CSAIEQGARNTEAFF. The CDR3 DNA is TGCAGTGCTATTGAACAGGGGGCTCGGAACACTGAAGCTTTCTTT.

The genes are TRBV18 and TRBJ2-3, with 15 bases matching TRBD2. The V gene's germline CDR1 is KGHSH and CDR2 LQKENI. The length of the CDR3 is 19 residues. The junction had 6 bases not matched to a gene; V was cut back by 2 bases and J by 0 bases. This chain's CDR3 is CASSPTRTSGRASTDTQYF. The DNA for the CDR3 is TGTGCCAGCTCACCAACTCGGACTAGCGGGAGGGCCAGCACAGATACGCAGTATTTT.

The chain uses TRBV10-3 and TRBJ1-1, with TRBD1 identical over 12 bases. The germline V gene encodes CDR1 ENHRY and CDR2 SYGVKD. This CDR3 has 15 amino acids. With V trimmed by 3 bases and J by 12 bases, 11 bases remained unmatched. CDR3 residues: CAISDGTGGPLRTFF. CDR3 DNA: TGTGCCATCAGTGACGGGACAGGGGGCCCTCTTAGGACTTTCTTT.

V and J are TRBV5-1 and TRBJ2-5; a weak D match, TRBD1 (6 bases). The germline V gene encodes CDR1 SGHRS and CDR2 YFSETQ. Trimming shortened V by 3 bases and J by 5 bases, and 11 bases separated the two germline ends. This CDR3 has 13 amino acids. The DNA of the CDR3 is TGCGCCAGCAGCTCCACAGGGTCCGAGACCCAGTACTTC. Its translation is CASSSTGSETQYF.

The chain recombines TRBV6-6 with TRBJ1-3; D possibly corresponds to TRBD1 (6 bases). The V end lost 2 bases, the J end lost 4 bases, and 9 bases lay between the germline ends. CDR3 length: 14 residues. Germline V gives CDR1 MNHNY, CDR2 SVGAGI (reference sequence). CDR3 nucleotide sequence: TGTGCCAGCAGTTACGGGACATCAGGAAACACCATATATTTT. Protein product: CASSYGTSGNTIYF.

This clone has a handful of counts. CDR3 nucleotide sequence: TGTGCCAGCAGTTACTCGCTCGGACAGCCCCACAATGAGCAGTTCTTC. Amino acids: CASSYSLGQPHNEQFF. The rearrangement uses TRBV6-2 or TRBV6-3 and TRBJ2-1; D perhaps matches TRBD1 (6 bases). Trimming cost V 0 bases and J 5 bases, with 14 bases left between them. CDR3 length: 16 amino acids. Germline values: CDR1 MNHEY, CDR2 SVGEGT.

The V call is TRBV7-3, the J call TRBJ1-1; the D is unclear. Germline values: CDR1 SGHTA, CDR2 FQGTGA. The CDR3 runs to 14 residues. With 4 bases removed from V and 5 bases from J, the gap between germline ends came to 14 bases. CDR3 sequence reads: CASSSGSGGTEAFF. For the CDR3, the DNA is TGTGCCAGCAGCTCCGGATCCGGCGGAACTGAAGCTTTCTTT.

The chain uses TRBV5-5 and TRBJ1-2, with D hard to call. Trimming cost V 4 bases and J 7 bases, with 14 bases left between them. The CDR3 length is 13 residues. The germline V gene has CDR1 SGHKS and CDR2 YYEKEE (reference sequence). The chain's CDR3 is CASSPGSALGYTF. CDR3 DNA: TGTGCCAGCAGCCCGGGATCGGCCCTTGGCTACACCTTC.

Here the CDR3 DNA reads TGTGCCAGCAGCGCTTTAGGACAGACCTATGGCTACACCTTC. This gives the protein CASSALGQTYGYTF. The chain uses TRBV9 and TRBJ1-2; D possibly corresponds to TRBD1 (6 bases). The V gene lost 3 bases and the J gene lost 4 bases, with 13 bases spanning the gap. CDR1 and CDR2 from the germline V gene are SGDLS and YYNGEE. The CDR3 is 14 amino acids.

This chain links TRBV27 with TRBJ2-2, with TRBD2 matching over 13 bases. Germline values: CDR1 MNHEY, CDR2 SMNVEV (reference sequence). This CDR3 contains 17 residues. Germline trimming cut 5 bases from V and 4 bases from J; bases unmatched to any gene: 7. The CDR3 coding sequence is TGTGCCAGCAGTCCCCGGACTAGCGGGAGCGGCACCGGGGAGCTGTTTTTT. This gives the protein CASSPRTSGSGTGELFF.

This chain joins TRBV6-5 and TRBJ2-5; 10 bases align to TRBD2. CDR3 length equals 15 residues. The V gene end was trimmed by 0 bases and the J gene end by 4 bases; junction bases not matched to a gene: 2. Germline V CDR1 and CDR2: MNHEY, SVGAGI. CDR3 protein: CASSYSASGRETQYF. The CDR3 coding sequence is TGTGCCAGCAGTTACTCGGCTAGCGGGAGAGAGACCCAGTACTTC.

This chain links TRBV11-3 with TRBJ1-5, with D unresolved. The germline gives CDR1 SGHNT, CDR2 YENEEA. The CDR3 has 13 residues. Between the trimmed V and J ends, which lost 5 bases and 5 bases, there was a span of 10 bases. In nucleotides, the CDR3 is TGTGCCAGCAGCGTAGGACGGGATCAGCCCCAGCATTTT. This translates into CASSVGRDQPQHF.

This chain joins TRBV4-3 and TRBJ2-7; 10 positions match TRBD1. Germline loops: CDR1 LGHNA, CDR2 YSLEER. There are 16 residues in the CDR3. The trim removed 5 bases at V and 1 base at J, leaving 8 bases unmatched. Here the CDR3 DNA reads TGCGCCAGCAGCTATTCCGGGACAGGGGAGTCCTACGAGCAGTACTTC. It codes for CASSYSGTGESYEQYF.

The chain couples TRBV30 to TRBJ1-2, with D perhaps TRBD1 (6 bases). CDR3 size: 10 residues. In germline, CDR1 is GTSNPN, CDR2 SVGIG (reference sequence). With 5 bases removed from V and 9 bases from J, the gap between germline ends came to 10 bases. The CDR3 region has the DNA TGTGCCTGGGGCGACAGGAGCTACACCTTC. This gives the protein CAWGDRSYTF.

The sample holds a few counts of this clone. The chain joins TRBV24-1 to TRBJ2-2, with TRBD2 identical over 9 bases. CDR3 length: 15 residues. Germline V gene sequence: CDR1 KGHDR, CDR2 SFDVKD. Trimming removed 0 bases from V and 7 bases from J; junction bases left unmatched: 2. This chain's CDR3 is CATSDLRTSDGELFF. CDR3 sequence (DNA): TGTGCCACCAGTGATTTGAGGACTAGCGACGGGGAGCTGTTTTTT.

V and J are TRBV7-2 and TRBJ1-1; D uncertain. The CDR3 contains 13 residues. Trimming left V 5 bases short and J 1 base short, with 8 bases between. Germline CDR1 SGHTA, CDR2 FQGNSA. The DNA for the CDR3 is TGTGCCAGCAGCCCTCAGAAGAACACTGAAGCTTTCTTT. This encodes CASSPQKNTEAFF.

The gene calls are TRBV18 and TRBJ1-1, with no clear D. V was clipped by 3 bases and J by 1 base, with 12 bases between them. The germline CDR1 and CDR2 sequences are KGHSH and LQKENI. The CDR3 runs 15 residues. The CDR3 coding sequence is TGTGCCAGCTCACCCAACCAGGCTCAGAACACTGAAGCTTTCTTT. It encodes CASSPNQAQNTEAFF.

This clone showed up just once. The chain couples TRBV30 to TRBJ2-2, with D maybe TRBD2 (5 bases). Trimming left V 4 bases short and J 5 bases short, with 23 bases between. This CDR3 has 17 residues. Germline CDR1 GTSNPN, CDR2 SVGIG (reference sequence). The CDR3 coding sequence is TGTGCCTGGACAATTAAGGGAGCAGCCTTTGAGACCGGGGAGCTGTTTTTT. Translated, it gives CAWTIKGAAFETGELFF.

This clone was found once. The V gene is TRBV29-1, the J gene TRBJ2-7, with TRBD1 matching 9 bases. Per germline, CDR1 SQVTM and CDR2 ANQGSEA. CDR3 length equals 13 residues. The ends lost 6 bases at V and 6 bases at J; junction bases unmatched: 9. In nucleotides, the CDR3 is TGCAGCGTGGCGGGACAGGGAGGACCCGAGCAGTACTTC. Residues: CSVAGQGGPEQYF.

V and J are TRBV20-1 and TRBJ2-4, with D perhaps TRBD2 (6 bases). The CDR3 extends over 14 amino acids. V was shortened by 3 bases and J by 3 bases, with 12 bases between the two germline ends. CDR1 DFQATT and CDR2 SNEGSKA come from the germline V gene (reference sequence). In nucleotides, the CDR3 is TGCAGTGCTAGTATTGACGGGGGCAAAAACATTCAGTACTTC. It translates to CSASIDGGKNIQYF.